The 14 T cell receptor beta chains below all came from one sample that was sequenced in a study of cytomegalovirus exposure and HLA in healthy donors. The PCR contained 60 Vbeta and 13 Jbeta primers. Clones were read by immunoSEQ multiplex PCR, and TCRdb kept only the in-frame ones, dropping some. The sample consists of some 190,000 clones, more than 75% of them appearing once. The source material was PBMCs. The receptors come from a woman aged 18-29 years in good health and CMV-seronegative.

The CDR3 reads CASSVTGYNEQFF. The CDR3 bases are TGTGCCAGCAGCGTTACAGGATACAATGAGCAGTTCTTC. J is TRBJ2-1 and V is TRBV11-2; TRBD1 is a possible D gene (5 bases). Germline V gives CDR1 SGHAT, CDR2 FQNNGV. The CDR3 totals 13 residues. Trimming removed 5 bases from V and 4 bases from J, with 9 bases in between.

The chain couples TRBV5-1 to TRBJ2-1; weak D call: TRBD2 (5 bases). The CDR3 sequence is 16 residues long. Germline CDR1 SGHRS, CDR2 YFSETQ. Between the trimmed V and J ends, which lost 3 bases and 4 bases, there was a span of 17 bases. The CDR3 DNA follows: TGCGCCAGCAGCTACACAGCGGCGGGTCTGTACAATGAGCAGTTCTTC. Its protein is CASSYTAAGLYNEQFF.

CDR3 in DNA: TGTGCCAGCAGCCCTCCCACAGATACGCAGTATTTT. This encodes CASSPPTDTQYF. The chain links TRBV9 to TRBJ2-3; D is uncertain. CDR3 length: 12 amino acids. V dropped 4 bases and J dropped 2 bases, with 5 bases sitting between them. Germline lookup yields CDR1 SGDLS and CDR2 YYNGEE. Supplemented by reference TRBV9 and TRBJ2-3, the full variable domain reads DSGVTQTPKHLITATGQRVTLRCSPRSGDLSVYWYQQSLDQGLQFLIQYYNGEERAKGNILERFSAQQFPDLHSELNLSSLELGDSALYFCASSPPTDTQYFGPGTRLTVL.

The chain combines TRBV7-2 with TRBJ2-7, with TRBD1 as a possible D gene (6 bases). The ends were cut back, 5 bases at V and 6 bases at J, with 14 bases in the middle. Germline loops: CDR1 SGHTA, CDR2 FQGNSA. This CDR3 comprises 13 residues. As DNA, the CDR3 is TGTGCCAGCAGCCCGGGGACAAGACGCGAGCAGTACTTC. This encodes CASSPGTRREQYF.

This chain links TRBV29-1 with TRBJ1-1; 9 bases are shared with TRBD1. The CDR3 is made up of 13 amino acids. With V trimmed by 7 bases and J by 1 base, 4 bases remained unmatched. Looked up from germline, CDR1 is SQVTM and CDR2 is ANQGSEA. CDR3 DNA: TGCAGCGCAGTGGGACAGGGGAACACTGAAGCTTTCTTT. Amino acids: CSAVGQGNTEAFF.

The chain carries TRBV5-6 and TRBJ1-1; 8 nucleotides agree with TRBD1. The ends lost 3 bases at V and 1 base at J; junction bases unmatched: 11. The CDR3 length is 17 residues. Germline CDR1 is SGHDT and CDR2 is YYEEEE. The CDR3 is CASSYLTGGAWNTEAFF. As DNA, the CDR3 is TGTGCCAGCAGCTATTTAACAGGGGGAGCATGGAACACTGAAGCTTTCTTT.

The V and J genes are TRBV6-1 and TRBJ1-1; TRBD1 is a possible D gene (6 bases). V was trimmed by 3 bases and J by 6 bases, leaving 20 bases between them. Germline lookup yields CDR1 MNHNS and CDR2 SASEGT. The CDR3 loop spans 16 amino acids. CDR3 protein: CASSDFQIQGRAEAFF. CDR3 in DNA: TGTGCCAGCAGTGATTTCCAAATACAGGGAAGGGCTGAAGCTTTCTTT.

The J gene is TRBJ2-1, the V gene TRBV6-1; 8 bases align to TRBD2. Trimming cost V 8 bases and J 6 bases; bases outside gene matches: 9. CDR1 MNHNS and CDR2 SASEGT come from the germline V gene. The CDR3 has 14 residues. CDR3 loop: CASHDGGGPNEQFF. CDR3 coding DNA: TGTGCCAGCCACGACGGGGGGGGCCCCAATGAGCAGTTCTTC.

This chain links TRBV28 with TRBJ2-7; tentative D call: TRBD2 (7 bases). The CDR3 extends over 16 amino acids. Per the germline V gene, CDR1 is MDHEN and CDR2 is SYDVKM. Trimming took off 2 bases at V and 0 bases at J, with 14 bases between the two ends. This chain's CDR3 is CASSLGGGGRSYEQYF. The CDR3 coding sequence is TGTGCCAGCAGTTTAGGGGGCGGGGGCCGCTCCTACGAGCAGTACTTC.

The chain recombines TRBV19 with TRBJ2-7, with 8 bases lining up with TRBD1. The CDR3 has 15 residues. The V segment lost 4 bases and the J segment 3 bases; nucleotides outside the gene matches: 8. The germline gives CDR1 LNHDA, CDR2 SQIVND (reference sequence). CDR3 nucleotides: TGTGCCAGTAGTAGCTGGGCGACAGGGGACTACGAGCAGTACTTC. It codes for CASSSWATGDYEQYF.

The V call is TRBV4-3, the J call TRBJ2-1, with TRBD2 identical over 7 bases. The CDR3 spans 17 residues. CDR1 is LGHNA, CDR2 YSLEER, per germline. J lost 0 bases, V lost 0 bases, and 5 bases had no gene match. CDR3 nucleotide sequence: TGCGCCAGCAGCCAAGAGGGAGCGGGAAGCTCCTACAATGAGCAGTTCTTC. Translation gives CASSQEGAGSSYNEQFF.

The chain couples TRBV6-5 to TRBJ2-5, with D maybe TRBD1 (6 bases). Gene TRBJ2-7 matches the end of the DNA better, so the J call may be wrong. Germline V gives CDR1 MNHEY, CDR2 SVGAGI. CDR3 size: 15 residues. CDR3 sequence: CASSYGTPGSYEQYF. The DNA for the CDR3 is TGTGCCAGCAGTTACGGGACACCAGGGAGCTACGAGCAGTACTTC.

V is TRBV9 and J is TRBJ2-3, with D perhaps TRBD2 (6 bases). CDR1 is SGDLS and CDR2 is YYNGEE in the germline V gene. The V and J ends lost 0 bases and 5 bases respectively, with 7 bases between them. The CDR3 is made up of 13 amino acids. CDR3 bases: TGTGCCAGCAGCGTAGCGGAGGGAGATACGCAGTATTTT. Amino acids: CASSVAEGDTQYF.

V usage is TRBV5-1 and J usage is TRBJ2-1, with 12 bases fitting TRBD2. This CDR3 has 17 amino acids. Germline values: CDR1 SGHRS, CDR2 YFSETQ. V dropped 0 bases and J dropped 6; count of bases not matched to a gene: 7. CDR3: CASSLVEGLAGINEQFF. The CDR3 nucleotides read TGCGCCAGCAGCTTGGTGGAGGGACTAGCGGGTATCAATGAGCAGTTCTTC. Full variable domain (outside the CDR3, taken from reference TRBV5-1 and TRBJ2-1): KAGVTQTPRYLIKTRGQQVTLSCSPISGHRSVSWYQQTPGQGLQFLFEYFSETQRNKGNFPGRFSGRQFSNSRSEMNVSTLELGDSALYLCASSLVEGLAGINEQFFGPGTRLTVL.